This paragraph covers one T cell receptor (beta chain) sequence. What it recognizes is unknown. Trimming cost V 0 bases and J 4 bases, with 18 bases left between them. Germline CDR1 reads DFQATT; CDR2 reads SNEGSKA (reference sequence). The CDR3 covers 16 residues. TCR beta cDNA libraries included unique molecular identifiers. TCRdb independently ran MiXCR on the PCR reads; one entry per CDR3 protein. The table records more than 450,000 distinct CDR3 sequences, around a third of them present only once. The sample originates from a study of post-analysis software for immune sequencing data. Overall study: Relapsing-remitting, secondary progressive and progressive-relapsing forms of multiple sclerosis all featured among disease courses.

Study findings and constraints: Patients showed TRBV5-6, TRBV5-1 and TRBV20-1 among 4 or 5 TRBV segments more frequent than in controls. Multiple sclerosis patients showed significantly lower normalized Chao1 diversity than controls did.

The receptor was isolated from a girl aged 2 to 17 with multiple sclerosis. Sequencing used blood. This chain uses TRBV20-1 with TRBJ1-2; D perhaps matches TRBD1 (6 bases). CDR3 amino acids: CSARDLQGKAPYGYTF. Written as DNA, the CDR3 is TGCAGTGCTAGAGATTTGCAGGGGAAGGCCCCCTATGGCTACACCTTC.